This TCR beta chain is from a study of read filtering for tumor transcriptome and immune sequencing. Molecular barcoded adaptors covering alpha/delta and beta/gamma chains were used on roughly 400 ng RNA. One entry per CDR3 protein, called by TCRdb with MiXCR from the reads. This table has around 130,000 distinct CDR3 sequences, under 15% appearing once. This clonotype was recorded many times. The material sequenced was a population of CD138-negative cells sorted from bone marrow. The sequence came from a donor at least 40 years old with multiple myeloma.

CDR3 nucleotides: TGTGCCAGCAGCGCCCGGGACAGGGCCTACAATGAGCAGTTCTTC. Its translation is CASSARDRAYNEQFF. The chain uses TRBV7-9 and TRBJ2-1; 9 bases align to TRBD1. Germline CDR1 is SEHNR and CDR2 is FQNEAQ (reference sequence). The trim removed 5 bases at V and 2 bases at J, leaving 4 bases unmatched. This CDR3 has 15 amino acids. Supplemented by reference TRBV7-9 and TRBJ2-1, the full variable domain reads DTGVSQNPRHKITKRGQNVTFRCDPISEHNRLYWYRQTLGQGPEFLTYFQNEAQLEKSRLLSDRFSAERPKGSFSTLEIQRTEQGDSAMYLCASSARDRAYNEQFFGPGTRLTVL.